This T cell receptor beta chain stems from a study of technical replicates of blood from four donors. Clones were sequenced by immunoSEQ multiplex PCR, and TCRdb holds only the in-frame ones, with some missing. The table includes 70,000 or so clones, approximately 89% detected once. V shed 4 bases and J shed 2 bases, with 24 bases lying between them. CDR3 length: 20 residues. Per germline, CDR1 SGHTA and CDR2 FQGTGA. The specimen sequenced was PBMCs. This sequence originates from a human donor in good health. Some clones in this sample may be carry-over from other donors' samples. The chain joins TRBV7-3 to TRBJ2-6, with a tentative D call TRBD2 (6 bases). The CDR3, as DNA: TGTGCCAGCAGCTCCCCCGGAGGGGACCCGAAACTGCCTGGGGCCAACGTCCTGACTTTC. Encoded protein: CASSSPGGDPKLPGANVLTF.